The rows below give T cell receptor beta chains drawn from one sample of a study of metastatic and nonmetastatic thyroid tumors. TCRdb reprocessed the PCR reads via MiXCR. The sample has some 20,000 clones, just over 35% seen once. The sequencing sample was made of tumor tissue. These receptors were collected from a female donor with papillary thyroid cancer or a benign thyroid nodule (not recorded which). Some clones in this sample may be carry-over from other donors' samples. CDR3s include the opening cysteine and the closing phenylalanine or tryptophan. The order of the fields is CDR3 length, clone size, D gene, V gene, J gene, CDR3 protein, CDR3 DNA. A D gene is named only where the DNA matches it firmly. Clone sizes are given selectively: once, few, many, or a class where the clone is expanded.

14	NA	NA	TRBV10-3	TRBJ2-7	CAISESTQAYEQYF	TGTGCCATCAGTGAGTCGACCCAGGCCTACGAGCAGTACTTC
13	few	NA	TRBV12-3/TRBV12-4	TRBJ1-5	CASSRTGYQPQHF	TGTGCCAGCAGCCGTACAGGGTATCAGCCCCAGCATTTT
12	NA	NA	TRBV6-1	TRBJ2-7	CASGSMQDEQYF	TGTGCCAGCGGGTCCATGCAGGACGAGCAGTACTTC
14	few	NA	TRBV6-2/TRBV6-3	TRBJ2-3	CASSYGGRTDTQYF	TGTGCCAGCAGTTACGGGGGACGCACAGATACGCAGTATTTT
14	NA	TRBD1	TRBV20-1	TRBJ1-2	CSANGQGARYGYTF	TGCAGTGCTAATGGACAGGGGGCGCGCTATGGCTACACCTTC
13	NA	NA	TRBV20-1	TRBJ1-1	CSARMDSNTEAFF	TGCAGTGCCCGGATGGACAGTAACACTGAAGCTTTCTTT
14	once	NA	TRBV14	TRBJ2-2	CASSQVRVTGELFF	TGTGCCAGCAGCCAAGTTAGAGTTACCGGGGAGCTGTTTTTT
18	NA	TRBD2	TRBV11-1	TRBJ2-3	CASSFPPVGAGRADTQYF	TGTGCCAGCAGCTTTCCGCCGGTGGGAGCGGGGAGGGCAGATACGCAGTATTTT
15	few	NA	TRBV3-1	TRBJ2-3	CASSPFSGGTDTQYF	TGTGCCAGCAGTCCATTCTCGGGTGGCACAGATACGCAGTATTTT
14	NA	NA	TRBV11-2	TRBJ2-7	CASSLDATAYEQYF	TGTGCCAGCAGCTTAGATGCGACAGCCTACGAGCAGTACTTC
15	NA	TRBD2	TRBV6-6	TRBJ2-3	CASSYGTSGGDTQYF	TGTGCCAGCAGTTACGGGACTAGCGGGGGGGATACGCAGTATTTT
14	NA	NA	TRBV10-1	TRBJ2-2	CASRSGSSTGELFF	TGCGCCAGCAGATCGGGCTCGAGCACCGGGGAGCTGTTTTTT
14	NA	TRBD1	TRBV5-1	TRBJ2-7	CASSRNRGFGEQYF	TGCGCCAGCAGTCGGAACAGGGGGTTCGGCGAGCAGTACTTC
17	NA	NA	TRBV28	TRBJ2-5	CASSLSRTFRDLETQYF	TGTGCCAGCAGTCTCAGCCGGACATTTCGGGATTTAGAGACCCAGTACTTC
16	NA	TRBD1	TRBV4-2	TRBJ2-1	CASSRPRDRGGNEQFF	TGTGCCAGCAGTCGACCCCGGGACAGGGGTGGCAATGAGCAGTTCTTC
15	few	TRBD1	TRBV19	TRBJ1-3	CATSRQGDSGNTIYF	TGTGCCACTAGCCGACAGGGAGATTCTGGAAACACCATATATTTT
12	few	NA	TRBV7-2	TRBJ2-1	CASSPLAFEQFF	TGTGCCAGCAGCCCCCTAGCGTTTGAGCAGTTCTTC
16	few	TRBD1	TRBV28	TRBJ2-3	CASSSPRGLSTDTQYF	TGTGCCAGCAGTTCGCCTAGGGGGCTAAGCACAGATACGCAGTATTTT
13	few	NA	TRBV12-3/TRBV12-4	TRBJ2-3	CASSFRGTDTQYF	TGTGCCAGCAGTTTTAGGGGCACAGATACGCAGTATTTT
14	few	NA	TRBV6-2/TRBV6-3	TRBJ1-3	CASSYRGEGNTIYF	TGTGCCAGCAGTTACAGGGGTGAAGGGAACACCATATATTTT
15	few	TRBD2	TRBV27	TRBJ2-7	CASRILAGANYEQYF	TGTGCCAGCAGAATACTAGCGGGAGCTAACTACGAGCAGTACTTC
14	NA	TRBD1	TRBV12-3/TRBV12-4	TRBJ2-3	CASIMTGGKDTQYF	TGTGCCAGCATCATGACAGGGGGAAAAGATACGCAGTATTTT
14	NA	NA	TRBV6-1	TRBJ1-2	CASSEGEGHYGYTF	TGTGCCAGCAGTGAAGGGGAGGGGCACTATGGCTACACCTTC
14	NA	TRBD2	TRBV20-1	TRBJ2-5	CSAGTSGFGETQYF	TGCAGTGCAGGGACTAGCGGGTTTGGAGAGACCCAGTACTTC
14	few	TRBD2	TRBV3-1	TRBJ2-7	CASSRPGNSGGRYF	TGTGCCAGCAGCCGACCCGGTAACTCGGGGGGGAGGTACTTC
15	NA	TRBD2	TRBV28	TRBJ2-7	CTSSSPGLGAYEQYF	TGTACCAGCAGTTCACCGGGACTAGGGGCCTACGAGCAGTACTTC
18	NA	TRBD2	TRBV4-2	TRBJ2-1	CASSQGLAGASSYNEQFF	TGTGCCAGCAGCCAAGGACTAGCGGGGGCCTCGTCCTACAATGAGCAGTTCTTC
14	NA	NA	TRBV12-3/TRBV12-4	TRBJ2-2	CAIRRGISTGELFF	TGTGCCATCCGCCGGGGGATAAGTACCGGGGAGCTGTTTTTT
16	NA	TRBD2	TRBV6-1	TRBJ2-6	CASTHGGFAGANVLTF	TGTGCCAGCACCCACGGGGGGTTCGCGGGGGCCAACGTCCTGACTTTC
15	once	TRBD1	TRBV30	TRBJ1-1	CAWSRNRGLNTEAFF	TGTGCCTGGAGTCGCAACAGGGGCCTGAACACTGAAGCTTTCTTT
17	NA	TRBD1	TRBV5-4	TRBJ1-2	CASSLSLADRAKYGYTF	TGTGCCAGCAGCTTGAGCCTCGCGGACAGGGCAAAGTATGGCTACACCTTC
14	NA	NA	TRBV11-2	TRBJ2-1	CASSLVGPNNEQFF	TGTGCCAGCAGCTTAGTAGGACCGAACAATGAGCAGTTCTTC
16	many	TRBD1	TRBV6-1	TRBJ2-7	CASGRASGQGLYEQYF	TGTGCCAGCGGAAGGGCCTCGGGACAGGGCCTCTACGAGCAGTACTTC
16	once	TRBD2	TRBV30	TRBJ2-2	CAWSRLAGSNTGELFF	TGTGCCTGGAGTAGACTAGCGGGGTCGAACACCGGGGAGCTGTTTTTT
15	few	TRBD1	TRBV2	TRBJ1-6	CASAQGASYNSPLHF	TGTGCCAGCGCGCAGGGGGCTTCCTATAATTCACCCCTCCACTTT
16	NA	TRBD1	TRBV4-1	TRBJ1-6	CASSPRDRGYHGPLHF	TGCGCCAGCAGCCCCCGGGACAGGGGATATCACGGCCCCCTCCACTTT
17	few	NA	TRBV10-2	TRBJ1-4	CASSDLPIDLRGEKLFF	TGCGCCAGCAGTGACCTACCGATTGACCTTAGGGGTGAAAAACTGTTTTTT
14	few	NA	TRBV6-1	TRBJ1-3	CASSDGGAGNTIYF	TGTGCCAGCAGTGACGGGGGTGCGGGAAACACCATATATTTT
13	NA	NA	TRBV28	TRBJ2-7	CASSPSWGHEQYF	TGTGCCAGCAGCCCGTCCTGGGGCCACGAGCAGTACTTC
12	few	NA	TRBV6-2/TRBV6-3	TRBJ1-1	CASSYNRAEAFF	TGTGCCAGCAGTTACAACAGGGCTGAGGCTTTCTTT
13	few	NA	TRBV5-1	TRBJ2-2	CASSPRTDGELFF	TGCGCCAGCAGCCCCCGGACCGACGGGGAGCTGTTTTTT
13	few	NA	TRBV3-1	TRBJ1-3	CASSQYSGNTIYF	TGTGCCAGCAGCCAATACTCTGGAAACACCATATATTTT
16	few	NA	TRBV6-2/TRBV6-3	TRBJ1-2	CASSYPRTILSYGYTF	TGTGCCAGCAGTTATCCTCGGACAATTCTTTCCTATGGCTACACCTTC
15	NA	NA	TRBV5-1	TRBJ1-2	CASSLSLAQAYGYTF	TGCGCCAGCAGCTTGTCTCTTGCGCAGGCTTATGGCTACACCTTC
16	NA	TRBD2	TRBV7-2	TRBJ2-2	CASSLAPGLASGELFF	TGTGCCAGCAGCTTAGCGCCGGGACTAGCGAGCGGGGAGCTGTTTTTT
17	NA	NA	TRBV7-3	TRBJ2-1	CASSLTSFGGSYNEQFF	TGTGCCAGCAGCTTAACCTCGTTCGGGGGCTCCTACAATGAGCAGTTCTTC
15	few	TRBD1	TRBV6-1	TRBJ1-2	CATGTGGGYGYGYTF	TGTGCCACTGGGACAGGGGGAGGTTATGGTTATGGCTACACCTTC
13	NA	TRBD1	TRBV6-2/TRBV6-3	TRBJ1-3	CANGTGSGNTIYF	TGTGCCAACGGGACAGGCTCTGGAAACACCATATATTTT
15	NA	NA	TRBV28	TRBJ1-2	CASSSVAATTYGYTF	TGTGCCAGCAGTTCGGTTGCGGCCACCACTTATGGCTACACCTTC
13	NA	NA	TRBV6-6	TRBJ2-7	CASSYRQMYEQYF	TGTGCCAGCAGTTACCGGCAGATGTACGAGCAGTACTTC
17	NA	TRBD1	TRBV5-6	TRBJ1-5	CASSLFSGGAYNQPQHF	TGTGCCAGCAGCTTGTTTTCAGGGGGTGCGTACAATCAGCCCCAGCATTTT
17	NA	NA	TRBV24-1	TRBJ2-1	CATSDSGPKSSYNEQFF	TGTGCCACCAGTGACTCGGGACCCAAGAGCTCCTACAATGAGCAGTTCTTC